These T cell receptor beta chains were read from a single sample in a study of PD-1 blockade in classical Hodgkin lymphoma. TCRdb keeps only in-frame clones here, not all; method: immunoSEQ multiplex PCR. The table has approximately 4,500 clones, 77% seen once; the top ten hold less than 25%. The sample here was CD8+ T cells from blood, taken at baseline. The receptors come from a human donor with classical Hodgkin lymphoma. The CDR3 runs from the conserved cysteine through the conserved F or W. The order of the fields is V gene, D gene, clone size, J gene, CDR3 protein, CDR3 DNA. A D gene is named only where the DNA matches it firmly. Only part of the rows carry a size: once, few, many, or a class if the clone is expanded.

V: TRBV4-1; D: -; size: -; J: TRBJ1-1; CDR3: CASSLPSEGGTEAFF; DNA: TGCGCCAGCAGCCTTCCATCGGAGGGTGGCACTGAAGCTTTCTTT
V: TRBV19; D: -; size: large; J: TRBJ2-7; CDR3: CASSMTAAYEQYF; DNA: TGTGCCAGTAGTATGACGGCGGCCTACGAGCAGTACTTC
V: TRBV5-5; D: -; size: -; J: TRBJ2-7; CDR3: CASSLVLGRGGHGQYF; DNA: TGTGCCAGCAGCTTAGTATTAGGGCGCGGAGGTCACGGGCAGTACTTC
V: TRBV11-2; D: TRBD2; size: -; J: TRBJ2-3; CDR3: CASRSSTSSDTQYF; DNA: TGTGCCAGCAGGAGTTCGACTAGCTCAGATACGCAGTATTTT
V: TRBV5-1; D: TRBD2; size: -; J: TRBJ2-3; CDR3: CASSLEGLAGGPTDTQYF; DNA: TGCGCCAGCAGCTTGGAGGGACTAGCGGGGGGACCCACAGATACGCAGTATTTT
V: TRBV5-4; D: TRBD1; size: -; J: TRBJ2-7; CDR3: CASSATGHEQYF; DNA: TGTGCCAGCAGCGCGACAGGGCACGAGCAGTACTTC
V: TRBV19; D: -; size: -; J: TRBJ2-3; CDR3: CASSIGAGAQDTQYF; DNA: TGTGCCAGTAGTATTGGTGCAGGGGCCCAAGATACGCAGTATTTT
V: TRBV29-1; D: -; size: once; J: TRBJ2-5; CDR3: CSVDGTIQETQYF; DNA: TGCAGCGTTGACGGTACCATACAAGAGACCCAGTACTTC
V: TRBV9; D: -; size: -; J: TRBJ1-1; CDR3: CASSAALLNTEAFF; DNA: TGTGCCAGCAGCGCGGCACTTTTGAACACTGAAGCTTTCTTT
V: TRBV7-8; D: TRBD1; size: -; J: TRBJ2-3; CDR3: CASSTTITGVLTDTQYF; DNA: TGTGCCAGCAGCACTACGATAACAGGGGTCCTCACAGATACGCAGTATTTT
V: TRBV5-1; D: TRBD1; size: -; J: TRBJ1-5; CDR3: CASSVTGGSNQPQHF; DNA: TGCGCCAGCAGCGTAACAGGGGGCAGCAATCAGCCCCAGCATTTT
V: TRBV11-3; D: TRBD1; size: -; J: TRBJ2-1; CDR3: CASSPGGTGWDEQFF; DNA: TGTGCCAGCAGCCCTGGGGGGACAGGGTGGGATGAGCAGTTCTTC
V: TRBV28; D: TRBD1; size: -; J: TRBJ2-7; CDR3: CASSSPDRATWWDYEQYF; DNA: TGTGCCAGCAGCTCACCGGACAGGGCAACTTGGTGGGACTACGAGCAGTACTTC
V: TRBV9; D: -; size: -; J: TRBJ2-5; CDR3: CASSVASGTQETQYF; DNA: TGTGCCAGCAGCGTAGCTTCAGGGACCCAAGAGACCCAGTACTTC
V: TRBV9; D: -; size: -; J: TRBJ2-5; CDR3: CASSGEGNPMGYQETQYF; DNA: TGTGCCAGCAGCGGTGAGGGGAATCCCATGGGGTACCAAGAGACCCAGTACTTC
V: TRBV9; D: -; size: -; J: TRBJ2-5; CDR3: CASSVAGALETQYF; DNA: TGTGCCAGCAGCGTAGCCGGGGCATTAGAGACCCAGTACTTC
V: TRBV30; D: -; size: once; J: TRBJ2-7; CDR3: CAWSVGETPITAISYEQYF; DNA: TGTGCCTGGAGTGTGGGTGAGACACCTATTACAGCGATCTCCTACGAGCAGTACTTC
V: TRBV4-3; D: -; size: -; J: TRBJ2-1; CDR3: CASSQARSATHNEQFF; DNA: TGCGCCAGCAGCCAAGCGAGGTCAGCCACCCACAATGAGCAGTTCTTC
V: TRBV6-5; D: TRBD1; size: once; J: TRBJ1-2; CDR3: CASSYPLWDSPYGYTF; DNA: TGTGCCAGCAGTTACCCCTTGTGGGACAGCCCCTATGGCTACACCTTC
V: TRBV7-6; D: -; size: -; J: TRBJ1-3; CDR3: CASSFGPARLPSSGNTIYF; DNA: TGTGCCAGCAGCTTCGGGCCAGCCCGACTCCCGAGCTCTGGAAACACCATATATTTT
V: TRBV27; D: TRBD1; size: -; J: TRBJ1-1; CDR3: CASSPDRGIVEAFF; DNA: TGTGCCAGCAGCCCCGACAGGGGGATTGTTGAAGCTTTCTTT
V: TRBV6-5; D: -; size: -; J: TRBJ1-1; CDR3: CASSSGINTEAFF; DNA: TGTGCCAGCAGCTCAGGGATTAACACTGAAGCTTTCTTT
V: TRBV21-1; D: -; size: -; J: TRBJ2-7; CDR3: CASSKFTGQRSSYEQYF; DNA: TGTGCCAGCAGCAAATTTACCGGACAGCGGAGCTCCTACGAGCAGTACTTC
V: TRBV11-1; D: -; size: -; J: TRBJ1-6; CDR3: CASSSRPSPLHF; DNA: TGTGCCAGCAGCTCTAGGCCTTCACCCCTCCACTTT
V: TRBV6-5; D: TRBD2; size: -; J: TRBJ2-1; CDR3: CASSLAGGYNEQFF; DNA: TGTGCCAGCAGTCTAGCGGGAGGGTACAATGAGCAGTTCTTC
V: TRBV7-9; D: TRBD1; size: -; J: TRBJ2-7; CDR3: CASSLRQGTYEQYF; DNA: TGTGCCAGCAGCTTAAGACAGGGTACCTACGAGCAGTACTTC
V: TRBV12-5; D: -; size: once; J: TRBJ1-4; CDR3: CASGLVLGGVVEKLFF; DNA: TGTGCTAGTGGTTTGGTACTGGGAGGGGTTGTTGAAAAACTGTTTTTT
V: TRBV5-6; D: TRBD2; size: -; J: TRBJ2-1; CDR3: CASSGGGTVF; DNA: TGTGCCAGCTCTGGCGGGGGTACGGTCTTC
V: TRBV28; D: -; size: -; J: TRBJ2-3; CDR3: CASSLVGLGDTQYF; DNA: TGTGCCAGCAGTTTGGTTGGATTGGGGGATACGCAGTATTTT
V: TRBV4-1; D: TRBD1; size: -; J: TRBJ2-7; CDR3: CASSQGNNRGLNEQYF; DNA: TGCGCCAGCAGCCAAGGGAACAACAGGGGGCTCAACGAGCAGTACTTC
V: TRBV13; D: TRBD1; size: once; J: TRBJ2-7; CDR3: CASSLRQGQSSYEQYF; DNA: TGTGCCAGCAGCCTCCGACAGGGCCAAAGCTCCTACGAGCAGTACTTC
V: TRBV19; D: TRBD2; size: -; J: TRBJ2-7; CDR3: CASSIGLAGIYEQYF; DNA: TGTGCCAGTAGTATAGGACTAGCGGGGATCTACGAGCAGTACTTC
V: TRBV5-1; D: -; size: -; J: TRBJ2-2; CDR3: CASSFPTGELFF; DNA: TGCGCCAGCAGCTTCCCCACCGGGGAGCTGTTTTTT
V: TRBV5-5; D: -; size: -; J: TRBJ1-4; CDR3: CASSSTGGKKLFF; DNA: TGTGCCAGCAGCTCGACAGGCGGAAAAAAACTGTTTTTT
V: TRBV29-1; D: -; size: -; J: TRBJ2-2; CDR3: CSVEGRTYTGELFF; DNA: TGCAGCGTTGAGGGGAGAACGTACACCGGGGAGCTGTTTTTT
V: TRBV2; D: -; size: -; J: TRBJ2-1; CDR3: CASSEMGGYNEQFF; DNA: TGTGCCAGCAGTGAAATGGGGGGCTACAATGAGCAGTTCTTC
V: TRBV11-3; D: -; size: -; J: TRBJ1-1; CDR3: CASSSFGSQGSMNTEAFF; DNA: TGTGCCAGCAGCTCGTTTGGGAGCCAGGGTAGTATGAACACTGAAGCTTTCTTT
V: TRBV6-5; D: -; size: -; J: TRBJ1-4; CDR3: CASSYSGTTNEKLFF; DNA: TGTGCCAGCAGTTACTCCGGGACAACTAATGAAAAACTGTTTTTT
V: TRBV5-4; D: TRBD1; size: -; J: TRBJ1-2; CDR3: CASSHTGQGGYGYTF; DNA: TGTGCCAGCAGCCATACCGGACAGGGAGGCTATGGCTACACCTTC
V: TRBV30; D: -; size: -; J: TRBJ2-1; CDR3: CAWSSAGTEQFF; DNA: TGTGCCTGGAGTTCGGCGGGAACTGAGCAGTTCTTC
V: TRBV7-9; D: TRBD2; size: few; J: TRBJ2-7; CDR3: CASSYGTIYEQYF; DNA: TGTGCCAGCAGCTACGGGACTATCTACGAGCAGTACTTC
V: TRBV9; D: -; size: -; J: TRBJ1-6; CDR3: CASSSPRGDSPLHF; DNA: TGTGCCAGCAGCTCCCCTCGGGGGGATTCACCCCTCCACTTT
V: TRBV2; D: -; size: -; J: TRBJ1-1; CDR3: CASSGQGMNTEAFF; DNA: TGTGCCAGCAGTGGTCAGGGGATGAACACTGAAGCTTTCTTT
V: TRBV5-4; D: TRBD2; size: -; J: TRBJ2-5; CDR3: CASSLGLAGVGVQETQYF; DNA: TGTGCCAGCAGCTTGGGACTAGCGGGAGTCGGTGTACAAGAGACCCAGTACTTC
V: TRBV27; D: TRBD2; size: -; J: TRBJ2-1; CDR3: CASRGLAGGRQFF; DNA: TGTGCCAGCAGAGGACTAGCGGGAGGGCGACAGTTCTTC
V: TRBV14; D: -; size: -; J: TRBJ2-5; CDR3: CASSHDATPYQETQYF; DNA: TGTGCCAGCAGCCATGACGCAACCCCGTACCAAGAGACCCAGTACTTC
V: TRBV23-1; D: -; size: few; J: TRBJ1-1; CDR3: CASSVQLGNTEAFF; DNA: TGCGCCAGCAGTGTACAGTTAGGGAACACTGAAGCTTTCTTT
V: TRBV2; D: TRBD2; size: once; J: TRBJ2-1; CDR3: CASSEETLAGWSYNEQFF; DNA: TGTGCCAGCAGTGAAGAGACTCTAGCGGGGTGGTCCTACAATGAGCAGTTCTTC
V: TRBV27; D: -; size: few; J: TRBJ2-7; CDR3: CASAPLGYYEQYF; DNA: TGTGCCAGTGCTCCCCTGGGATACTACGAGCAGTACTTC
V: TRBV5-5; D: -; size: -; J: TRBJ1-1; CDR3: CASSFSPGDEAFF; DNA: TGTGCCAGCAGCTTCTCCCCAGGGGATGAAGCTTTCTTT
V: TRBV10-3; D: TRBD1; size: -; J: TRBJ1-5; CDR3: CAISASPAGQYSNQPQHF; DNA: TGTGCCATCAGTGCCTCCCCGGCGGGACAGTATAGCAATCAGCCCCAGCATTTT
V: TRBV11-2; D: TRBD2; size: -; J: TRBJ2-5; CDR3: CASTRGGGETQYF; DNA: TGTGCCAGCACCCGAGGCGGGGGAGAGACCCAGTACTTC
V: TRBV10-3; D: TRBD1; size: -; J: TRBJ2-2; CDR3: CAINSLTGGVGELFF; DNA: TGTGCCATCAACAGCCTGACAGGGGGGGTCGGGGAGCTGTTTTTT
V: TRBV9; D: TRBD1; size: -; J: TRBJ2-3; CDR3: CASSVGDRGGNRDTQYF; DNA: TGTGCCAGCAGCGTAGGGGACAGGGGTGGAAATAGAGATACGCAGTATTTT
V: TRBV7-6; D: TRBD1; size: -; J: TRBJ2-1; CDR3: CASSSSSGGSYNEQFF; DNA: TGTGCCAGCAGCTCCTCATCAGGGGGCTCCTACAATGAGCAGTTCTTC
V: TRBV5-5; D: TRBD1; size: -; J: TRBJ1-2; CDR3: CASQGGHNNYGYTF; DNA: TGTGCCAGCCAGGGGGGGCATAATAACTATGGCTACACCTTC